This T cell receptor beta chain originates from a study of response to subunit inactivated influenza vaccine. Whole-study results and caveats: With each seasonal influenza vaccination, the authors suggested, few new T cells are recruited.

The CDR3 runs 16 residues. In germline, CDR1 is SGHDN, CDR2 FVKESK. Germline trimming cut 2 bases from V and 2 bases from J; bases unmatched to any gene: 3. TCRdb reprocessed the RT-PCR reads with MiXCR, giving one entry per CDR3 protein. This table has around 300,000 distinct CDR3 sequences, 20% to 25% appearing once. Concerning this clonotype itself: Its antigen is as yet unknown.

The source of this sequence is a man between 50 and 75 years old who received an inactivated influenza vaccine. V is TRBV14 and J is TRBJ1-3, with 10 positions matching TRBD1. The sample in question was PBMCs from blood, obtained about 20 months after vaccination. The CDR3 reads CASSQPGQGAGNTIYF. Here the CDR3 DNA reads TGTGCCAGCAGCCAACCAGGACAGGGGGCTGGAAACACCATATATTTT.